These 12 T cell receptor beta chains originate from one sample sequenced in a study of tumor-infiltrating lymphocytes in oesophageal squamous cell carcinoma. MiXCR was run by TCRdb on the PCR reads, yielding one entry per CDR3 protein. The sample includes approximately 13,000 distinct CDR3 sequences, approximately 53% seen only once; the top ten take about 35%. Sample: esophageal tumor tissue. The receptors were sampled from a male donor with esophageal squamous cell carcinoma.

The V gene is TRBV7-3, the J gene TRBJ1-4; a possible D gene is TRBD1 (5 bases). CDR1 and CDR2 from the germline V gene are SGHTA and FQGTGA. The ends were cut back, 1 base at V and 13 bases at J, with 16 bases in the middle. The CDR3 runs to 14 residues. The CDR3 DNA reads TGTGCCAGCAGCTTAAATGACAAGGGGCGAACACTGTTTTTT. This codes for CASSLNDKGRTLFF.

This clonotype has only one observation. V and J are TRBV7-3 and TRBJ1-4, with a tentative D call TRBD1 (5 bases). The CDR3 contains 15 residues. V lost 4 bases and J lost 2, with 11 bases in between. Germline assignment: CDR1 SGHTA and CDR2 FQGTGA. CDR3: CASSSYRGTNEKLFF. In DNA, the CDR3 is TGTGCCAGCAGCTCCTATCGGGGGACTAATGAAAAACTGTTTTTT.

The genes are TRBV7-3 and TRBJ2-5; D unclear. The ends were cut back, 8 bases at V and 4 bases at J, with 14 bases in the middle. From germline, CDR1 is SGHTA and CDR2 FQGTGA. The CDR3 consists of 13 residues. CDR3 in amino acids: CASSSGRGETQYF. CDR3 DNA sequence: TGTGCCAGCTCGTCGGGCAGAGGAGAGACCCAGTACTTC.

The chain employs TRBV6-2 or TRBV6-3 and TRBJ2-3, with D unclear. V lost 7 bases and J 0 bases, leaving 14 bases between the germline ends. Germline V CDR1 and CDR2: MNHEY, SVGEGT. The CDR3 length is 15 residues. CDR3 residues: CASMSTISSTDTQYF. The CDR3 region has the DNA TGTGCCAGCATGTCGACGATATCTAGCACAGATACGCAGTATTTT.

For this clonotype: Possible read error: a much larger clone is one base away. The chain is built from TRBV14 and TRBJ2-5; a weak D match, TRBD1 (6 bases). The CDR3 covers 15 residues. The germline V and J ends were trimmed by 1 base and 11 bases, with 20 bases remaining between them. Germline CDR1 reads SGHDN; CDR2 reads FVKESK. In DNA form, the CDR3 reads TGTGCCAGCAGCCAAGTGGGCTACAGGGTCTACGCGCAGTACTTC. It translates to CASSQVGYRVYAQYF.

This clonotype was counted at least ten times. The gene calls are TRBV5-1 and TRBJ1-1; a possible D gene is TRBD1 (5 bases). The V end lost 4 bases, the J end lost 0 bases, and 7 bases lay between the germline ends. CDR1 is SGHRS, CDR2 YFSETQ, per germline. The CDR3 covers 13 residues. CDR3 nucleotide sequence: TGCGCCAGCAGCCAGGGTATGAACACTGAAGCTTTCTTT. This sequence encodes CASSQGMNTEAFF.

The chain combines TRBV28 with TRBJ2-5, with D perhaps TRBD1 (5 bases). The CDR3 consists of 16 residues. Trimming took 6 bases from V and 5 from J, leaving 22 bases between them. Germline CDR1 and CDR2: MDHEN and SYDVKM. The CDR3 loop is CASRGRSAGERETQYF. CDR3 in DNA: TGTGCCAGCAGGGGGCGCTCGGCTGGTGAACGTGAGACCCAGTACTTC.

The rearrangement joins TRBV12-3 or TRBV12-4 to TRBJ2-1; perhaps D is TRBD1 or TRBD2 (5 bases each). This CDR3 has 14 residues. Trimming cost V 6 bases and J 8 bases, with 17 bases left between them. The chain's CDR3 is CASRSPGPRDEQFF. The DNA for the CDR3 is TGTGCCAGCAGATCTCCGGGGCCGAGGGATGAGCAGTTCTTC.

This clonotype was seen only a few times. The CDR3 protein is CASSGDRGGIETQYF. CDR3 DNA: TGTGCCAGCAGCGGCGACAGGGGGGGAATAGAGACCCAGTACTTC. The chain carries TRBV7-4 and TRBJ2-1; 9 bases are shared with TRBD1. The last part of the DNA fits TRBJ2-5 better; the J call may be wrong. Germline-derived CDR1 and CDR2 are SGHVT and SQSDAQ. This CDR3 contains 15 residues.

This chain uses TRBV12-3 or TRBV12-4 with TRBJ1-5; D not resolved. The CDR3 spans 14 residues. V lost 1 base to trimming and J lost 0 bases, with 4 bases between them. CDR3 protein: CASSLDNSNQPQHF. The CDR3 coding sequence is TGTGCCAGCAGTTTAGACAATAGCAATCAGCCCCAGCATTTT.

This clonotype was counted at least ten times. A single base separates this from a much larger clone, so it may be a read error. The V gene is TRBV5-4, the J gene TRBJ2-5; perhaps TRBD2 as D (5 bases). Gene TRBJ2-7 matches the end of the DNA better, so the J call may be wrong. CDR1 and CDR2 (germline): SGHNT, YYREEE (reference sequence). The CDR3 loop spans 14 amino acids. DNA for the CDR3: TGTGCCAGCAGCTTGGCTGTTGGGAGAACCGAGCAGTACTTC. Its translation is CASSLAVGRTEQYF.

The chain has TRBV7-2 and TRBJ2-1, with D possibly TRBD1 on 5 matching bases. The J call could be wrong; TRBJ2-5 is a better fit for the DNA end. Looked up from germline, CDR1 is SGHTA and CDR2 is FQGNSA. The CDR3 is made up of 14 amino acids. CDR3 sequence reads: CASSWGLPQETQYF. CDR3 nucleotides: TGTGCCAGCAGCTGGGGCTTACCTCAAGAGACCCAGTACTTC.